The 22 T cell receptor beta chains reported below all come from one sample, sequenced in a study of vaccination effects on CD4 cells after COVID-19. The table came from immunoSEQ multiplex PCR; TCRdb's copy has only in-frame clones and leaves some out. The repertoire holds about 14,000 clones, with over 65% as singletons. Ahead of sequencing, the ViraFEST assay grew antigen-specific CD4+ T cells using viral peptide pools. Culture proceeded for 9 to 11 days, and CD4+ T cells were then isolated. SARS-CoV-2 infected the person between March and December 2020, as confirmed by PCR. The cohort was immunized with two doses of either the BNT162b2 or mRNA-1273 vaccine. Their antigens are not known. The sample in question was CD4+ T cells from PBMCs cultured with HCoV-NL63 spike peptides, obtained after COVID-19 vaccination. The source is a human donor who had a prior SARS-CoV-2 infection.

V usage is TRBV7-9 and J usage is TRBJ2-5; TRBD2 matches at 7 bases. The CDR3 is made up of 16 amino acids. Germline V gene lookup returns CDR1 SEHNR and CDR2 FQNEAQ (reference sequence). The J segment lost 2 bases and the V segment lost 4 bases, leaving 10 bases of the junction unmatched. The CDR3, as DNA: TGTGCCAGCAGCTCTCCTGGGCGGGGAGGGCAAGAGACCCAGTACTTC. Translation: CASSSPGRGGQETQYF.

The chain joins TRBV6-5 to TRBJ2-3; D perhaps matches TRBD1 (5 bases). The V and J ends lost 5 bases and 4 bases respectively, with 16 bases between them. This CDR3 is 15 amino acids long. Germline CDR1 and CDR2: MNHEY and SVGAGI. CDR3: CASSPQWTIPDTQYF. CDR3 nucleotides: TGTGCCAGCAGTCCACAATGGACAATCCCAGATACGCAGTATTTT.

The rearrangement uses TRBV7-6 and TRBJ2-7; TRBD1 matches 10 bases. V lost 3 bases, J lost 2 bases, and 4 bases stayed unmatched. This CDR3 is 15 amino acids long. In germline, CDR1 is SGHVS, CDR2 FNYEAQ. The CDR3 loop reads CASSLDRGFTYEQYF. CDR3 DNA sequence: TGTGCCAGCAGCTTGGACAGGGGGTTCACCTACGAGCAGTACTTC. The full variable domain, in which reference TRBV7-6 and TRBJ2-7 provide the parts outside the CDR3, is GAGVSQSPRYKVTKRGQDVALRCDPISGHVSLYWYRQALGQGPEFLTYFNYEAQQDKSGLPNDRFSAERPEGSISTLTIQRTEQRDSAMYRCASSLDRGFTYEQYFGPGTRLTVT.

The chain joins TRBV4-2 to TRBJ2-7, with TRBD2 matching 11 bases. The CDR3 is 15 amino acids. V lost 2 bases to trimming and J lost 2 bases; unmatched junction nucleotides: 2. Germline CDR1 is LGHNA and CDR2 is YNFKEQ. DNA for the CDR3: TGTGCCAGCAGCCAACGACTAGCGGGGCCCTACGAGCAGTACTTC. It codes for CASSQRLAGPYEQYF.

V usage is TRBV15 and J usage is TRBJ1-5; D not certain. CDR1 is LNHNV, CDR2 YYDKDF, per germline (reference sequence). This CDR3 region has 16 residues. Between the trimmed V and J ends, which lost 5 bases and 1 base, there was a span of 15 bases. Written as DNA, the CDR3 is TGTGCCACCAGCGCCTCGAGAAGGCAGAGCAATCAGCCCCAGCATTTT. It specifies CATSASRRQSNQPQHF. Full variable domain (rest looked up from reference TRBV15 and TRBJ1-5): DAMVIQNPRYQVTQFGKPVTLSCSQTLNHNVMYWYQQKSSQAPKLLFHYYDKDFNNEADTPDNFQSRRPNTSFCFLDIRSPGLGDTAMYLCATSASRRQSNQPQHFGDGTRLSIL.

The V and J genes are TRBV11-2 and TRBJ2-2; D uncertain. Looked up from germline, CDR1 is SGHAT and CDR2 is FQNNGV. V was trimmed by 1 base and J by 5 bases, leaving 5 bases between them. This CDR3 has 13 amino acids. The CDR3 bases are TGTGCCAGCAGCTTAGTGGGTACCGGGGAGCTGTTTTTT. It is translated as CASSLVGTGELFF.

This clone showed up just once. The chain is built from TRBV15 and TRBJ2-1; possibly TRBD1 or TRBD2 for D (6 bases each). CDR3 size: 17 residues. Trimming shortened V by 1 base and J by 4 bases, and 17 bases separated the two germline ends. The germline CDR1 and CDR2 sequences are LNHNV and YYDKDF (reference sequence). In DNA, the CDR3 is TGTGCCACCAGCAGAGGGGGGGAGGCAGGGGATTACAATGAGCAGTTCTTC. Amino acids: CATSRGGEAGDYNEQFF.

The chain uses TRBV7-2 and TRBJ2-5; 9 bases match TRBD1. V dropped 6 bases and J dropped 5; count of bases not matched to a gene: 7. The germline V gene encodes CDR1 SGHTA and CDR2 FQGNSA. The CDR3 is made up of 14 amino acids. In DNA form, the CDR3 reads TGTGCCAGCAGTTCCAACAGGGGGCTTGAGACCCAGTACTTC. It codes for CASSSNRGLETQYF.

A few counts support this clone. The rearrangement uses TRBV18 and TRBJ1-3; 9 bases agree with TRBD1. The CDR3 has 18 amino acids. Per germline, CDR1 KGHSH and CDR2 LQKENI. The V and J ends lost 3 bases and 5 bases, in that order; junction bases with no gene match: 14. Written as DNA, the CDR3 is TGTGCCAGCTCACCTATAACCGTTCGGGGACAGGGTCGAAACACCATATATTTT. This gives the protein CASSPITVRGQGRNTIYF.

This chain joins TRBV9 and TRBJ2-2; D is perhaps TRBD1 (6 bases). The CDR3 has 15 amino acids. V dropped 6 bases and J dropped 1 base, with 13 bases sitting between them. The V gene's germline CDR1 is SGDLS and CDR2 YYNGEE. The CDR3 coding sequence is TGTGCCAGCAATTCCGGGACACTGAACACCGGGGAGCTGTTTTTT. Translation gives CASNSGTLNTGELFF.

CDR3 coding DNA: TGTGCCAGCAGCCACCGGGACCGGAGCACAGATACGCAGTATTTT. Amino acid sequence: CASSHRDRSTDTQYF. The gene calls are TRBV7-2 and TRBJ2-3; D tentatively reads TRBD1 or TRBD2 (5 bases each). Germline V gene sequence: CDR1 SGHTA, CDR2 FQGNSA. CDR3 length equals 15 residues. Trimming pared 5 bases from V and 0 bases from J, leaving 12 bases between. Complete variable domain (other parts from reference TRBV7-2 and TRBJ2-3): GAGVSQSPSNKVTEKGKDVELRCDPISGHTALYWYRQSLGQGLEFLIYFQGNSAPDKSGLPSDRFSAERTGGSVSTLTIQRTQQEDSAVYLCASSHRDRSTDTQYFGPGTRLTVL.

The chain couples TRBV2 to TRBJ1-2, with 10 bases matching TRBD1. V was clipped by 0 bases and J by 5 bases; unmatched bases: 3. Germline V gene lookup returns CDR1 SNHLY and CDR2 FYNNEI. The CDR3 length is 15 residues. CDR3 loop: CASSEAGTGEYGYTF. The CDR3, as DNA: TGTGCCAGCAGTGAAGCTGGGACAGGGGAGTATGGCTACACCTTC.

The chain uses TRBV18 and TRBJ1-1; D is unclear. The CDR3 contains 15 residues. CDR1 is KGHSH and CDR2 is LQKENI in the germline V gene. Trimming shortened V by 6 bases and J by 4 bases, and 18 bases separated the two germline ends. The CDR3 DNA reads TGTGCCAGCTCCAACAGCGGGAGAACCGGCACTGAAGCTTTCTTT. Encoded protein: CASSNSGRTGTEAFF. The entire variable domain, with the rest obtained from reference TRBV18 and TRBJ1-1, is as follows: NAGVMQNPRHLVRRRGQEARLRCSPMKGHSHVYWYRQLPEEGLKFMVYLQKENIIDESGMPKERFSAEFPKEGPSILRIQQVVRGDSAAYFCASSNSGRTGTEAFFGQGTRLTVV.

The chain has TRBV5-6 and TRBJ2-6; TRBD1 or TRBD2 may be the D gene (6 bases each). The CDR3 length is 15 residues. Trimming removed 3 bases at V and 1 base at J, with 8 bases between. The germline V gene encodes CDR1 SGHDT and CDR2 YYEEEE. In DNA, the CDR3 is TGTGCCAGCAGCTGGAGGGGGTCTGGGGCCAACGTCCTGACTTTC. Translation gives CASSWRGSGANVLTF.

This chain joins TRBV5-1 and TRBJ1-3, with unresolved D. The germline V gene has CDR1 SGHRS and CDR2 YFSETQ. The V and J ends lost 0 bases and 0 bases respectively, with 7 bases between them. This CDR3 spans 15 amino acids. The CDR3 reads CASSLAGLSGNTIYF. The CDR3 coding sequence is TGCGCCAGCAGCTTGGCCGGCCTCTCTGGAAACACCATATATTTT.

This clone was found once. The chain has TRBV3-1 (or the pseudogene TRBV3-2) and TRBJ1-3, with unresolved D. Per germline, CDR1 LGHDT and CDR2 YNNKEL (reference sequence). Trimming removed 8 bases from V and 1 base from J, with 9 bases in between. The CDR3 runs 13 residues. The CDR3 DNA reads TGTGCCAGCGGGAGCGAGTCTGGAAACACCATATATTTT. It is translated as CASGSESGNTIYF.

The chain uses TRBV19 and TRBJ1-1; no firm D call. Germline V gene lookup returns CDR1 LNHDA and CDR2 SQIVND (reference sequence). The CDR3 runs 16 residues. The V end lost 1 base, the J end lost 4 bases, and 16 bases lay between the germline ends. The CDR3 is CASSIGSWAGGTEAFF. CDR3 nucleotide sequence: TGTGCCAGTAGTATAGGTTCCTGGGCAGGCGGCACTGAAGCTTTCTTT. The full variable domain, its missing parts supplied by reference TRBV19 and TRBJ1-1, is DGGITQSPKYLFRKEGQNVTLSCEQNLNHDAMYWYRQDPGQGLRLIYYSQIVNDFQKGDIAEGYSVSREKKESFPLTVTSAQKNPTAFYLCASSIGSWAGGTEAFFGQGTRLTVV.

As DNA, the CDR3 is TGCGCCAGCAGCCAAGCCTACAGGGGGCGCGTTGAAAAACTGTTTTTT. Its protein is CASSQAYRGRVEKLFF. This chain connects TRBV4-1 to TRBJ1-4; 9 positions match TRBD1. V shed 1 base and J 7 bases; nucleotides not matched to a gene: 7. The germline gives CDR1 MGHRA, CDR2 YSYEKL. The CDR3 extends over 16 amino acids.

This clone was seen only a few times. This chain joins TRBV2 and TRBJ2-5; 7 positions agree with TRBD1. CDR3 length equals 13 residues. V lost 7 bases, J lost 2 bases, and 4 bases stayed unmatched. Per the germline V gene, CDR1 is SNHLY and CDR2 is FYNNEI. The CDR3 spells CASMLQGQETQYF. CDR3 in DNA: TGTGCCAGCATGTTACAGGGGCAAGAGACCCAGTACTTC.

The rearrangement joins TRBV7-3 to TRBJ2-2; D not certain. V lost 1 base, J lost 8 bases, and 11 bases lay in between. The germline gives CDR1 SGHTA, CDR2 FQGTGA. The CDR3 has 14 amino acids. CDR3 sequence reads: CASSLRRSVGELFF. The CDR3 DNA reads TGTGCCAGCAGCTTAAGGCGGAGCGTGGGGGAGCTGTTTTTT.

The chain carries TRBV6-5 and TRBJ2-7, with TRBD1 matching 7 bases. V trimming: 6 bases; J trimming: 7 bases; junction bases outside the gene matches: 9. Germline V CDR1 and CDR2: MNHEY, SVGAGI. The CDR3 loop spans 13 amino acids. The CDR3 here is CASRRGPSGEQYF. The CDR3 DNA reads TGTGCCAGCAGGAGGGGGCCCAGTGGGGAGCAGTACTTC.

The V and J genes are TRBV6-5 and TRBJ2-7, with D possibly TRBD1 on 5 matching bases. The CDR3 covers 13 residues. CDR1 and CDR2 from the germline V gene are MNHEY and SVGAGI. V was cut by 5 bases and J by 7 bases, with 15 bases left in between. This CDR3 is CASSPPGLPEQYF. The CDR3 DNA follows: TGTGCCAGCAGTCCGCCAGGGCTCCCAGAGCAGTACTTC.